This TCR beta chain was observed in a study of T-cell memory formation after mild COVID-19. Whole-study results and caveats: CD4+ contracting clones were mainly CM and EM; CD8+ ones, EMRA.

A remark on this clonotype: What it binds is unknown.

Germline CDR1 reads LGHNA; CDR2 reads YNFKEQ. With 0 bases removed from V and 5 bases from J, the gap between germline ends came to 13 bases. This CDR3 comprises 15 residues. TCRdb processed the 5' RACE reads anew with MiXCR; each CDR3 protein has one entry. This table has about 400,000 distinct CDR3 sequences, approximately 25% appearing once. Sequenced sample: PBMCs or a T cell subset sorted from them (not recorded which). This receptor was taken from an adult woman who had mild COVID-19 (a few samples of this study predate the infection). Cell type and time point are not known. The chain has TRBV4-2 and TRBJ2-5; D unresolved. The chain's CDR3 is CASSQEQAALETQYF. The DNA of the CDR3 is TGTGCCAGCAGCCAAGAGCAGGCCGCGTTGGAGACCCAGTACTTC.